These T cell receptor beta chains were read from a single sample in a study of T-cell memory formation after mild COVID-19. TCRdb passed the 5' RACE reads through MiXCR, listing each CDR3 protein once. This sample has hundreds of thousands of distinct CDR3 sequences, with roughly 22% found just once. Sample: PBMCs or a T cell subset sorted from them (not recorded which). The receptor set was obtained from an adult woman who had mild COVID-19 (a few samples of this study predate the infection). Cell type and time point are not known. CDR3s include the opening cysteine and the closing phenylalanine or tryptophan. A D gene is named only where the DNA matches it firmly. Where a row states a size, it is once, few, many or the class of an expanded clone; other rows omit it.

TRBV27	TRBJ2-4	once	.	CASSSDRIAKNIQYF	TGTGCCAGCAGTTCAGACAGGATTGCCAAAAACATTCAGTACTTC
TRBV7-9	TRBJ2-1	.	TRBD2	CASSFPSGIDEQFF	TGTGCCAGCAGCTTTCCTAGCGGGATCGATGAGCAGTTCTTC
TRBV2	TRBJ2-3	few	TRBD1	CASRRQGASTDTQYF	TGTGCCAGCAGGCGACAGGGCGCTAGCACAGATACGCAGTATTTT
TRBV5-5	TRBJ2-6	few	TRBD1	CASSTEGAPGANVLTF	TGTGCCAGCAGCACCGAGGGGGCGCCTGGGGCCAACGTCCTGACTTTC
TRBV27	TRBJ1-1	.	.	CASSPFDGNTEAFF	TGTGCCAGCAGCCCATTTGATGGGAACACTGAAGCTTTCTTT
TRBV4-2	TRBJ2-1	few	.	CASSPAAGLVGGNEQFF	TGTGCCAGCAGCCCCGCCGCAGGGCTAGTTGGCGGTAATGAGCAGTTCTTC
TRBV6-2/TRBV6-3	TRBJ2-5	.	.	CASRLGVSGTQYF	TGTGCCAGCAGGTTGGGGGTCTCAGGGACCCAGTACTTC
TRBV10-3	TRBJ2-7	many	.	CAISVKEGYEQYF	TGTGCCATCAGTGTCAAAGAAGGATACGAGCAGTACTTC
TRBV20-1	TRBJ1-2	.	TRBD1	CSARPGQGIVGYTF	TGCAGTGCTAGGCCGGGACAGGGGATAGTTGGCTACACCTTC
TRBV10-3	TRBJ2-5	.	TRBD2	CAISATSGTETQYF	TGTGCCATCAGTGCAACTAGCGGGACGGAGACCCAGTACTTC
TRBV5-1	TRBJ1-2	few	TRBD1	CASSFTNRGDGYTF	TGCGCCAGCAGCTTTACGAACAGGGGCGACGGCTACACCTTC
TRBV7-8	TRBJ2-1	.	TRBD2	CASSLAISGDSYNEQFF	TGTGCCAGCAGCTTAGCTATTAGCGGGGACTCCTACAATGAGCAGTTCTTC
TRBV21-1	TRBJ1-5	few	.	CASSKGLNQPQHF	TGTGCCAGCAGCAAAGGACTCAATCAGCCCCAGCATTTT
TRBV10-3	TRBJ2-7	.	.	CAIMRRASDEQYF	TGTGCCATCATGCGGAGAGCTTCAGACGAGCAGTACTTC
TRBV20-1	TRBJ2-7	few	.	CSARGGVGSSGDSYEQYF	TGCAGTGCTAGAGGGGGTGTGGGTTCCAGCGGTGACTCCTACGAGCAGTACTTC
TRBV7-7	TRBJ2-1	few	.	CASSLDREVEQFF	TGTGCCAGCAGCCTTGACAGGGAGGTTGAGCAGTTCTTC
TRBV11-2	TRBJ1-3	many	.	CASSLDEGSGNTIYF	TGTGCCAGCAGCTTAGATGAGGGTTCGGGAAACACCATATATTTT
TRBV5-4	TRBJ2-1	once	.	CASSLVGNSWNEQFF	TGTGCCAGCAGCTTGGTAGGGAACTCCTGGAATGAGCAGTTCTTC
TRBV2	TRBJ2-4	few	.	CASSEALLWVAAKNIQYF	TGTGCCAGCAGTGAAGCGCTTCTTTGGGTGGCAGCCAAAAACATTCAGTACTTC
TRBV25-1	TRBJ1-2	few	.	CASSPGTINYGYTF	TGTGCCAGCAGCCCTGGAACTATCAACTATGGCTACACCTTC
TRBV29-1	TRBJ1-2	few	.	CSVEGEVQGRGYGYTF	TGCAGCGTTGAAGGGGAGGTTCAGGGCCGAGGGTATGGCTACACCTTC
TRBV20-1	TRBJ2-1	many	.	CSARGGAGQFF	TGCAGTGCTAGGGGCGGGGCGGGGCAGTTCTTC
TRBV7-2	TRBJ2-4	.	TRBD2	CASTPGTSENIQYF	TGTGCCAGCACCCCGGGGACTAGCGAAAACATTCAGTACTTC
TRBV20-1	TRBJ2-3	few	.	CSARDVKGQESDTQYF	TGCAGTGCTAGAGATGTTAAGGGGCAGGAATCAGATACGCAGTATTTT
TRBV20-1	TRBJ2-1	.	TRBD2	CSAGGTSGRANEQFF	TGCAGTGCTGGGGGGACTAGCGGGAGGGCGAATGAGCAGTTCTTC
TRBV20-1	TRBJ2-1	.	.	CSADRGHLSSYNEQFF	TGCAGTGCTGACCGGGGCCACCTTAGCTCCTACAATGAGCAGTTCTTC
TRBV7-3	TRBJ2-3	few	TRBD2	CASSVGLAGGSTDTQYF	TGTGCCAGCAGCGTCGGACTAGCGGGGGGTAGCACAGATACGCAGTATTTT